The present T cell receptor (beta chain) was sequenced within a study of OX40 agonist ivuxolimab in advanced cancers. The J segment lost 2 bases and the V segment lost 1 base, leaving 7 bases of the junction unmatched. Germline V gene data show CDR1 as SQVTM and CDR2 as ANQGSEA. There are 16 residues in the CDR3. Study conclusions and caveats: Some of the lowest clonal expansion was seen in partial responders at 0.1-3.0 mg/kg. There were, on average, more expanded clones in CD8+ T cells than in CD4+.

The repertoire was sequenced with immunoSEQ multiplex PCR; TCRdb's copy has only in-frame clones and lacks some. The table has 57,000 or so clones, less than 90% seen once. Comments on this clone: Its target is unknown.

Any history of autoimmune disease or systemic immunosuppression disqualified patients. Blood got drawn at baseline, again on cycle 4 day 1, and then on cycle 7 day 1. This sequence originates from an adult with an advanced solid tumor such as melanoma, head and neck, liver or kidney cancer. The V and J genes are TRBV29-1 and TRBJ2-2; TRBD1 aligns across 7 bases. This specimen was CD4+ or CD8+ T cells sorted from blood, taken in a trial of the OX40 agonist ivuxolimab. In nucleotides, the CDR3 is TGCAGCGTTGAAGGCAGGGGGTCAGTAAACACCGGGGAGCTGTTTTTT. This translates into CSVEGRGSVNTGELFF.